The 3 T cell receptor beta chains reported below all come from one sample, sequenced in a study of T cell responses to AZD1222 COVID-19 vaccine. Here immunoSEQ multiplex PCR was the method, and the copy in TCRdb shows in-frame clones only, minus some. This sample has under 170,000 clones, with roughly 90% found just once. Sequenced here: peripheral blood, sampled 28 days after the second AZD1222 dose. These receptors were obtained from an adult who received the AZD1222 COVID-19 vaccine.

This sequence joins TRBV3-1 (or the pseudogene TRBV3-2) and TRBJ2-7; 11 bases line up with TRBD2. Germline CDR1 reads LGHDT; CDR2 reads YNNKEL (reference sequence). This CDR3 contains 14 residues. The trim removed 5 bases at V and 6 bases at J, leaving 6 bases unmatched. CDR3 bases: TGTGCCAGCAGCATTAGCGGGAGGGCGTTCGAGCAGTACTTC. This translates into CASSISGRAFEQYF.

This chain joins TRBV10-2 and TRBJ2-7; D is ambiguous. The CDR3 extends over 12 amino acids. Germline CDR1 and CDR2: WSHSY and SAAADI. V dropped 5 bases and J dropped 4 bases, with 9 bases sitting between them. The CDR3, as DNA: TGCGCCAGCAGTTCCAGTGGGTACGAGCAGTACTTC. Translating it yields CASSSSGYEQYF.

The chain is built from TRBV27 and TRBJ1-1, with unresolved D. The germline CDR1 and CDR2 sequences are MNHEY and SMNVEV (reference sequence). This CDR3 is 15 amino acids long. The V and J ends lost 4 bases and 1 base respectively, with 13 bases between them. Written as DNA, the CDR3 is TGTGCCAGCAGTTCCCTCACGGAAGGGAACACTGAAGCTTTCTTT. Encoded protein: CASSSLTEGNTEAFF.